This T cell receptor (beta chain) derives from a study of blood T cell repertoires in COVID-19. This clone was detected only a few times. Sequenced by immunoSEQ multiplex PCR; TCRdb stores in-frame clones only, minus some. The profile shows under 300,000 clones, 90% of them singletons. One Seattle source followed patients from active infection through their disease course. Germline V gene lookup returns CDR1 SGHRS and CDR2 YFSETQ. The CDR3 runs to 19 residues. Trimming stripped 4 bases from V and 4 bases from J, with 24 bases between. The source of this sequence is a woman aged 55-69 years with COVID-19, enrolled during active disease. The material sequenced was peripheral blood. This rearrangement joins TRBV5-1 to TRBJ1-6; D possibly corresponds to TRBD1 (6 bases). CDR3 protein: CASSQDGQRLGVYNSPLHF. DNA of the CDR3: TGCGCCAGCAGCCAGGATGGACAGCGGCTCGGGGTTTATAATTCACCCCTCCACTTT. The full variable domain, with the rest looked up from reference TRBV5-1 and TRBJ1-6, is KAGVTQTPRYLIKTRGQQVTLSCSPISGHRSVSWYQQTPGQGLQFLFEYFSETQRNKGNFPGRFSGRQFSNSRSEMNVSTLELGDSALYLCASSQDGQRLGVYNSPLHFGNGTRLTVT.